Listed below are T cell receptor beta chains from one sample, sequenced in a study of control samples from healthy donors and cancer patients. Libraries were prepared by immunoSEQ multiplex PCR; TCRdb keeps only in-frame clonotypes and omits some of them. The sample contains some 71,000 clones, approximately 90% of which appear only once. Material: PBMCs. These receptors came from a man aged 60-69 years with colorectal cancer. Each CDR3 is given with its conserved first and last residue. Fields, in order: D gene, V gene, clone size, J gene, CDR3 protein, CDR3 DNA. D genes are given only for firm matches. Some rows have no size entry. The others give once, few or many, or a class for an expanded clone.

>NA|TRBV12-1|NA|TRBJ2-3
CASSFADTQYF
TGTGCCAGCAGCTTCGCAGATACGCAGTATTTT
>NA|TRBV6-2/TRBV6-3|NA|TRBJ1-4
CASSYSPGRATNEKLFF
TGTGCCAGCAGTTACTCGCCAGGGCGCGCAACTAATGAAAAACTGTTTTTT
>NA|TRBV7-3|once|TRBJ2-3
CASSSGSTDTQYF
TGTGCCAGCAGCTCCGGGTCCACAGATACGCAGTATTTT
>NA|TRBV7-9|NA|TRBJ2-3
CAAPDTQYF
TGTGCCGCACCAGATACGCAGTATTTT
>NA|TRBV4-2|NA|TRBJ2-7
CASSQDLRGSSYEQYF
TGTGCCAGCAGCCAAGATCTGAGGGGGAGCTCCTACGAGCAGTACTTC
>TRBD2|TRBV10-2|NA|TRBJ2-5
CASTQKRGGFQETQYF
TGCGCCAGCACTCAGAAGCGGGGGGGATTCCAAGAGACCCAGTACTTC
>NA|TRBV4-3|NA|TRBJ2-3
CASSQEGRWGGDTQYF
TGCGCCAGCAGCCAAGAGGGCCGGTGGGGTGGAGATACGCAGTATTTT
>NA|TRBV27|NA|TRBJ2-3
CASSPRQGRQDTQYF
TGTGCCAGCAGTCCGAGACAAGGTAGACAAGATACGCAGTATTTT
>TRBD2|TRBV9|NA|TRBJ2-1
CASSEPLTSGGLLQFF
TGTGCCAGCAGCGAACCGCTGACTAGCGGGGGGTTATTGCAGTTCTTC
>NA|TRBV5-1|NA|TRBJ1-1
CASSLGGINTEAFF
TGCGCCAGCAGCTTGGGGGGGATCAACACTGAAGCTTTCTTT
>TRBD1|TRBV10-2|NA|TRBJ2-7
CASRDRGYEQYF
TGCGCCAGCCGGGACAGGGGTTACGAGCAGTACTTC
>NA|TRBV12-3/TRBV12-4|NA|TRBJ2-7
CASSLGQNYEQYF
TGTGCCAGCAGTTTAGGACAGAATTACGAGCAGTACTTC
>NA|TRBV18|NA|TRBJ2-7
CASSPMGLVLLNEQYF
TGTGCCAGCTCACCAATGGGACTGGTCCTATTAAACGAGCAGTACTTC
>NA|TRBV19|NA|TRBJ2-3
CASSIVDTQYF
TGTGCCAGTAGTATAGTGGATACGCAGTATTTT
>NA|TRBV7-9|NA|TRBJ1-3
CASSSGPQSGNTIYF
TGTGCCAGCAGCTCTGGACCCCAGAGCGGAAACACCATATATTTT
>NA|TRBV14|NA|TRBJ1-1
CASSLFTENTEAFF
TGTGCCAGCAGCTTGTTCACAGAGAACACTGAAGCTTTCTTT
>NA|TRBV7-3|NA|TRBJ2-5
CASSRTAQETQYF
TGTGCCAGCAGCAGGACTGCACAAGAGACCCAGTACTTC
>NA|TRBV25-1|NA|TRBJ2-1
CASGGTPSYNEQFF
TGTGCCAGCGGAGGGACACCGTCCTACAATGAGCAGTTCTTC
>NA|TRBV28|NA|TRBJ2-3
CASSFGTASTDTQYF
TGTGCCAGCAGTTTTGGGACTGCTAGCACAGATACGCAGTATTTT